Sequencing of this TCR beta chain was carried out in a study of T cells in localized non-small cell lung cancer. Produced via immunoSEQ multiplex PCR; TCRdb's table is partial and in-frame only. The sample consists of about 59,000 clones, more than 85% of them appearing once. This CDR3 comprises 18 residues. Germline V gives CDR1 MGHRA, CDR2 YSYEKL. This chain joins TRBV4-1 and TRBJ2-5; D might be TRBD1 (6 bases). Gene TRBJ2-7 matches the end of the DNA better, so the J call may be wrong. The TCR sequence derives from a man aged 40 to 70 with stage I lung adenocarcinoma. This material consisted of peripheral blood, taken before any cancer treatment. The CDR3 is CASSPYAGYGQSSYEQYF. The CDR3 DNA reads TGCGCCAGCAGCCCCTACGCCGGTTACGGACAGAGCTCCTACGAGCAGTACTTC.